These T cell receptor beta chains were read from a single sample in a study of molecular identifiers for immune sequencing clone quantification. MiXCR was run by TCRdb on the PCR reads, yielding one entry per CDR3 protein. This table has tens of thousands of distinct CDR3 sequences, just over 35% appearing once. Material: naive CD8+ T cells from blood, with Jurkat cell RNA spiked in. Receptor source: a human donor in good health. Some libraries in this study had Jurkat cell RNA spiked in. Each CDR3 is given with its conserved first and last residue. The D gene is left open where the match is weak. Not all rows give a size; the values are once, few, many and, for expanded clones, a class.

V gene	clone size	J gene	D gene	CDR3 protein	CDR3 DNA
TRBV28	once	TRBJ2-7	.	CASSWTGYAQYF	TGTGCCAGCAGTTGGACCGGCTACGCGCAGTACTTC
TRBV7-9	many	TRBJ2-3	.	CASSSELDSTQYF	TGTGCCAGCAGCAGCGAACTAGATAGTACGCAGTATTTT
TRBV9	few	TRBJ2-7	TRBD2	CASSVGTSGYEQYF	TGTGCCAGCAGCGTAGGGACTAGCGGGTACGAGCAGTACTTC
TRBV13	many	TRBJ2-3	.	CASSLGDSDTQYF	TGTGCCAGCAGCTTAGGGGACTCAGATACGCAGTATTTT
TRBV19	once	TRBJ2-1	TRBD2	CASRWGLAGHNEQFF	TGTGCCAGTAGATGGGGACTAGCGGGGCACAATGAGCAGTTCTTC
TRBV6-5	.	TRBJ2-1	.	CASSYVGGSYNEQFF	TGTGCCAGCAGTTACGTAGGGGGTTCCTACAATGAGCAGTTCTTC
TRBV14	.	TRBJ2-2	TRBD1	CAGSQTGTGFTGELFF	TGTGCCGGCAGCCAAACCGGGACAGGGTTCACCGGGGAGCTGTTTTTT
TRBV7-9	many	TRBJ2-5	.	CASSPTIQETQYF	TGTGCCAGCAGCCCGACTATACAAGAGACCCAGTACTTC
TRBV19	.	TRBJ2-7	.	CASKLGRGRNEQYF	TGTGCCAGTAAGCTCGGTCGGGGCAGGAACGAGCAGTACTTC
TRBV29-1	.	TRBJ2-5	TRBD1	CSVEELGTGEVTQNF	TGCAGCGTTGAAGAACTCGGGACAGGAGAAGTGACCCAGAACTTC
TRBV28	.	TRBJ2-7	.	CACSPDTYYEQYF	TGTGCCTGCAGTCCCGACACCTACTACGAGCAGTACTTC
TRBV5-6	many	TRBJ2-7	.	CASSLVQAPGFEQYF	TGTGCCAGCAGCTTGGTACAGGCTCCGGGATTCGAGCAGTACTTC
TRBV12-3/TRBV12-4	.	TRBJ2-5	.	CASREGSSETQYF	TGTGCCAGCAGGGAGGGCTCTTCGGAGACCCAGTACTTC
TRBV7-9	few	TRBJ2-3	.	CASSTNGRGADTQYF	TGTGCCAGCAGCACTAATGGCAGAGGGGCGGATACGCAGTATTTT
TRBV14	.	TRBJ1-1	.	CASSQVGGNTEAFF	TGTGCCAGCAGCCAGGTAGGGGGGAACACTGAAGCTTTCTTT
TRBV4-3	.	TRBJ2-1	TRBD2	CASSQLLAGELATKYNEQFF	TGCGCCAGCAGCCAACTTCTAGCGGGTGAGCTTGCAACGAAGTACAATGAGCAGTTCTTC
TRBV28	many	TRBJ2-7	.	CASSLDRTLPSYEQYF	TGTGCCAGCAGTCTCGACAGGACTTTACCCTCCTACGAGCAGTACTTC
TRBV7-9	.	TRBJ1-4	.	CASSLQATNEKLFF	TGTGCCAGCAGCCTCCAAGCAACTAATGAAAAACTGTTTTTT
TRBV28	many	TRBJ2-3	.	CASSLGLALLDTQYF	TGTGCCAGCAGTTTAGGGCTAGCCTTACTTGATACGCAGTATTTT
TRBV6-6	many	TRBJ1-4	.	CASTLTGGEPYEKLFF	TGTGCCAGCACCCTGACCGGGGGCGAGCCGTATGAAAAACTGTTTTTT
TRBV6-2/TRBV6-3	.	TRBJ2-7	TRBD1	CASSYTGTGGEQYF	TGTGCCAGCAGTTACACCGGGACAGGGGGCGAGCAGTACTTC
TRBV10-3	.	TRBJ2-3	.	CAISESGQSSTDTQYF	TGTGCCATCAGTGAGTCGGGGCAGAGTAGCACAGATACGCAGTATTTT
TRBV29-1	many	TRBJ1-1	.	CSVPTPAGIRF	TGCAGCGTTCCTACCCCCGCAGGGATCCGTTTT
TRBV7-2	.	TRBJ2-1	TRBD2	CASTLRGGSDEQFF	TGTGCCAGCACCTTACGGGGGGGCTCAGATGAGCAGTTCTTC
TRBV10-3	.	TRBJ2-6	.	CAIRDTASGANVQTF	TGTGCCATCAGGGATACAGCCTCTGGGGCCAACGTCCAGACTTTC
TRBV27	.	TRBJ2-1	.	CASSYYNEQFF	TGTGCCAGCAGTTACTACAATGAGCAGTTCTTC
TRBV28	many	TRBJ2-3	TRBD2	CASSLGLAVITDTQYF	TGTGCCAGCAGTTTAGGACTAGCGGTGATCACAGATACGCAGTATTTT
TRBV27	few	TRBJ2-1	TRBD1	CASSSLGDRTYNEQFF	TGTGCCAGCAGTTCGTTGGGGGACAGAACTTACAATGAGCAGTTCTTC
TRBV27	few	TRBJ2-3	.	CASSFAGDTQYF	TGTGCCAGCAGTTTCGCGGGGGATACGCAGTATTTT
TRBV6-2/TRBV6-3	few	TRBJ1-5	.	CASSYSLSQPQHF	TGTGCCAGCAGTTACTCGTTATCTCAGCCCCAGCATTTT
TRBV14	.	TRBJ2-5	TRBD1	CASSQGYGQGGETQYF	TGTGCCAGCAGCCAAGGTTATGGACAGGGGGGAGAGACCCAGTACTTC
TRBV11-2	few	TRBJ2-7	TRBD1	CASSAGQGSREQYF	TGTGCCAGCAGCGCGGGACAGGGGAGTAGGGAGCAGTACTTC
TRBV19	once	TRBJ2-3	.	CASSIDFPGWISADTQYF	TGTGCCAGTAGTATAGATTTTCCGGGATGGATTAGTGCAGATACGCAGTATTTT
TRBV28	once	TRBJ2-3	.	CREEDRSTDTQYF	TGTCGCGAGGAGGACAGAAGCACAGATACGCAGTATTTT
TRBV6-5	few	TRBJ2-4	TRBD2	CASSYAPHLAGGPGAKNIQYF	TGTGCCAGCAGTTACGCTCCCCACCTAGCGGGAGGGCCGGGGGCCAAAAACATTCAGTACTTC
TRBV13	.	TRBJ2-4	TRBD1	CASSNNLQGAPTNIQYF	TGTGCCAGCAGCAACAACTTACAGGGGGCTCCCACAAACATTCAGTACTTC
TRBV7-3	.	TRBJ2-2	.	CASSLNPSLGYTGEPLF	TGTGCCAGCAGCTTAAACCCAAGCCTTGGGTACACCGGGGAGCCGTTATTT
TRBV2	many	TRBJ1-5	.	CASRRWGDNQPQHF	TGTGCCAGCAGGAGGTGGGGGGACAATCAGCCCCAGCATTTT
TRBV4-1	.	TRBJ2-3	.	CASSQAGTDTQYF	TGCGCCAGCAGCCAAGCAGGCACAGATACGCAGTATTTT
TRBV18	few	TRBJ1-5	TRBD1	CASSLGQGGNQPQHF	TGTGCCAGCTCACTGGGACAGGGAGGCAATCAGCCCCAGCATTTT
TRBV27	.	TRBJ2-7	TRBD2	CASSGRANEQNF	TGTGCCAGCAGCGGGAGGGCCAACGAGCAGAACTTC
TRBV10-3	.	TRBJ2-1	.	CAISELGHEQFF	TGTGCCATCAGCGAACTAGGGCATGAGCAGTTCTTC
TRBV19	many	TRBJ2-3	.	CASSIGYLLNPDTQYF	TGTGCCAGTAGTATCGGCTACCTACTAAATCCAGATACGCAGTATTTT
TRBV5-6	.	TRBJ2-1	.	CASSLADSYNEQFF	TGTGCCAGCAGCTTAGCTGATTCCTACAATGAGCAGTTCTTC
TRBV7-9	few	TRBJ2-5	.	CASSRGLAETQYF	TGTGCCAGCAGCCGTGGACTTGCTGAGACCCAGTACTTC
TRBV12-3/TRBV12-4	many	TRBJ1-6	TRBD1	CASSSTGRHNSPLHF	TGTGCCAGCAGTTCGACAGGGAGACATAATTCACCCCTCCACTTT
TRBV4-2	many	TRBJ2-7	TRBD2	CASSPGLARYEQYF	TGTGCCAGCAGCCCGGGACTAGCGCGCTACGAGCAGTACTTC
TRBV28	few	TRBJ2-2	.	CASSLLSNTGELFF	TGTGCCAGCAGCCTACTTTCGAACACCGGGGAGCTGTTTTTT
TRBV4-3	.	TRBJ1-4	.	CASSQEWGVNEKLFF	TGCGCCAGCAGCCAAGAGTGGGGGGTTAATGAAAAACTGTTTTTT
TRBV6-5	few	TRBJ2-2	.	CASSRWAENTGELIF	TGTGCCAGCAGCCGGTGGGCGGAGAACACCGGGGAGCTGATTTTT
TRBV27	medium-sized	TRBJ2-3	.	CASSPSTDTQYF	TGTGCCAGCAGCCCCAGCACAGATACGCAGTATTTT
TRBV13	.	TRBJ1-5	.	CASSPGGRQPQHF	TGTGCCAGCAGCCCCGGGGGTCGGCAGCCCCAGCATTTT
TRBV27	few	TRBJ2-7	.	CASSLSVGEEQYF	TGTGCCAGCAGTTTATCTGTGGGGGAAGAGCAGTACTTC